This is a list of T cell receptor beta chains from one sample in a study of T cell responses to AZD1222 COVID-19 vaccine. The repertoire was sequenced with immunoSEQ multiplex PCR; TCRdb's copy has only in-frame clones and lacks some. This sample yields 150,000 to 160,000 clones, of which 90% are seen a single time; about 1.7% belongs to the top ten. This material consisted of peripheral blood, taken on day 0 of AZD1222 vaccination. These receptors were taken from an adult in good health. Both conserved end residues are part of each CDR3. Each record gives: D gene, J gene, V gene, clone size, CDR3 DNA, CDR3 protein. D genes are given only for firm matches. Expanded clones are given a class, and other clones once, few, many or no size at all.

NA TRBJ2-2 TRBV3-1/TRBV3-2 NA TGTGCCAGCAGCCAGGCCGGGACGAACACCGGGGAGCTGTTTTTT CASSQAGTNTGELFF
NA TRBJ2-3 TRBV7-9 NA TGTGCCAGCAGCTTAGCTGACAGCCCAGATACGCAGTATTTT CASSLADSPDTQYF
TRBD1 TRBJ2-7 TRBV11-1 NA TGTGCCAGCAGCTTACTACCCGGGACAGGGGGCAACGAGCAGTACTTC CASSLLPGTGGNEQYF
NA TRBJ1-5 TRBV15 NA TGTGCCACCAGCATGGAGGGGACGGCTTACAATCAGCCCCAGCATTTT CATSMEGTAYNQPQHF
NA TRBJ1-1 TRBV5-1 NA TGCGCCAGCAGCACAAAACAGGGGAACACTGAAGCTTTCTTT CASSTKQGNTEAFF
NA TRBJ2-7 TRBV10-3 NA TGTGCCATCAGTGATCCGCCTATGTACGAGCAGTACTTC CAISDPPMYEQYF
NA TRBJ1-1 TRBV19 NA TGTGCCAGTAGTATAGTTATAAACACTGAAGCTTTCTTT CASSIVINTEAFF
TRBD1 TRBJ1-6 TRBV28 NA TGTGCCAGCAGAAGACAGGGAAGGATTTCACCCCTCCACTTT CASRRQGRISPLHF
TRBD2 TRBJ2-1 TRBV19 NA TGTGCCAGTACGAGCGGGAGGGCGGATGAGCAGTTCTTC CASTSGRADEQFF
NA TRBJ2-3 TRBV18 NA TGTGCCAGCTCACCACGTACTCGCACAGATACGCAGTATTTT CASSPRTRTDTQYF
NA TRBJ2-1 TRBV6-2/TRBV6-3 NA TGTGCCAGCGGTTCGACTAGGCCTGACAATGAGCAGTTCTTC CASGSTRPDNEQFF
NA TRBJ1-2 TRBV10-3 NA TGTGCCATCAGTGAAGCAGCAACTAACTATGGCTACACCTTC CAISEAATNYGYTF
NA TRBJ1-4 TRBV30 NA TGTGCCTGGAGTGAGACAGTGCTCACCGGAAAACTGTTTTTT CAWSETVLTGKLFF
NA TRBJ1-2 TRBV5-5 NA TGTGCCAGCAGTCACGTACTGGGTGGCTACACCTTC CASSHVLGGYTF
TRBD2 TRBJ2-2 TRBV4-3 few TGCGCCAGCAGCTCCGGGACTAGCGGGGTCTGGACCGGGGAGCTGTTTTTT CASSSGTSGVWTGELFF
TRBD2 TRBJ2-1 TRBV6-5 NA TGTGCCAGCAGTCGGGAGGGCCTTGACAATGAGCAGTTCTTC CASSREGLDNEQFF
NA TRBJ1-5 TRBV2 NA TGTGCCAGCAGGGGGCAGGGTGGGCAGCCCCAGCATTTT CASRGQGGQPQHF